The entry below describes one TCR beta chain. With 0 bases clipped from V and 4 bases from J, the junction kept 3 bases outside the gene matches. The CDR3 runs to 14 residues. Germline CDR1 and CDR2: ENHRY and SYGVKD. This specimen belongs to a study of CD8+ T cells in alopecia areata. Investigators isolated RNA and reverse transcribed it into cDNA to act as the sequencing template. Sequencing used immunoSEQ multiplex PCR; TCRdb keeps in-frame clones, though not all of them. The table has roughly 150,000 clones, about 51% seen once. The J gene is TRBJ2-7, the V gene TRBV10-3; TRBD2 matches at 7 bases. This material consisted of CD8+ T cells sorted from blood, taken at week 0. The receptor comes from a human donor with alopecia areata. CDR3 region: CAISESGGQYEQYF. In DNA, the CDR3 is TGTGCCATCAGTGAGTCGGGAGGGCAGTACGAGCAGTACTTC.